This entry concerns a single TCR beta chain. Per the authors' pipeline: How many nucleated cells were present was estimated from reference gene primer amplification. Data came from immunoSEQ multiplex PCR; TCRdb stores just in-frame clones and leaves some out. The V and J calls and clone size are taken from that table; D and trimming were inferred from the DNA. The sample yields approximately 44,000 clones, around 93% seen once. These data come from a study of blood T cell repertoires in COVID-19. Study background: Samples of COVID-19 (acute and convalescent) were obtained from the United States, Italy and Spain. In each case, the material was cDNA or gDNA derived from T cells, B-cell-depleted T cells, or PBMCs.

Germline CDR1 and CDR2: SEHNR and FQNEAQ (reference sequence). V lost 5 bases, J lost 9 bases, and 17 bases lay in between. The CDR3 is made up of 14 amino acids. The chain recombines TRBV7-9 with TRBJ1-5; D ambiguous. Sequenced material: peripheral blood. The sequence was collected from a human donor in a cohort sampled during active COVID-19. The CDR3, as DNA: TGTGCCAGCAGCCCCGGGGTACAGCTTGTGCCCCAGCATTTT. It codes for CASSPGVQLVPQHF.